This TCR beta chain was documented in a study of blood T cell repertoires in COVID-19. Participants came from about two dozen US areas, aged about 18 to 95 years. Cohort placement rested on clinical history that participants reported themselves. The CDR3 extends over 15 amino acids. Germline V CDR1 and CDR2: SGHRS, YFSETQ. J was trimmed by 4 bases and V by 5 bases; bases with no gene match: 6. Using immunoSEQ multiplex PCR, the repertoire was profiled, and TCRdb retains in-frame clones only, with some absent. This sample has more than 300,000 clones, with roughly nine tenths found just once. The material sequenced was PBMCs or T cells enriched from blood (not recorded which). This receptor was identified in a woman aged 25-40 years who had been exposed to COVID-19. The chain has TRBV5-1 and TRBJ1-1; TRBD1 matches 12 bases. CDR3 sequence reads: CASRGTGGKVTEAFF. The CDR3 nucleotides read TGCGCCAGCAGGGGGACAGGGGGCAAGGTCACTGAAGCTTTCTTT.